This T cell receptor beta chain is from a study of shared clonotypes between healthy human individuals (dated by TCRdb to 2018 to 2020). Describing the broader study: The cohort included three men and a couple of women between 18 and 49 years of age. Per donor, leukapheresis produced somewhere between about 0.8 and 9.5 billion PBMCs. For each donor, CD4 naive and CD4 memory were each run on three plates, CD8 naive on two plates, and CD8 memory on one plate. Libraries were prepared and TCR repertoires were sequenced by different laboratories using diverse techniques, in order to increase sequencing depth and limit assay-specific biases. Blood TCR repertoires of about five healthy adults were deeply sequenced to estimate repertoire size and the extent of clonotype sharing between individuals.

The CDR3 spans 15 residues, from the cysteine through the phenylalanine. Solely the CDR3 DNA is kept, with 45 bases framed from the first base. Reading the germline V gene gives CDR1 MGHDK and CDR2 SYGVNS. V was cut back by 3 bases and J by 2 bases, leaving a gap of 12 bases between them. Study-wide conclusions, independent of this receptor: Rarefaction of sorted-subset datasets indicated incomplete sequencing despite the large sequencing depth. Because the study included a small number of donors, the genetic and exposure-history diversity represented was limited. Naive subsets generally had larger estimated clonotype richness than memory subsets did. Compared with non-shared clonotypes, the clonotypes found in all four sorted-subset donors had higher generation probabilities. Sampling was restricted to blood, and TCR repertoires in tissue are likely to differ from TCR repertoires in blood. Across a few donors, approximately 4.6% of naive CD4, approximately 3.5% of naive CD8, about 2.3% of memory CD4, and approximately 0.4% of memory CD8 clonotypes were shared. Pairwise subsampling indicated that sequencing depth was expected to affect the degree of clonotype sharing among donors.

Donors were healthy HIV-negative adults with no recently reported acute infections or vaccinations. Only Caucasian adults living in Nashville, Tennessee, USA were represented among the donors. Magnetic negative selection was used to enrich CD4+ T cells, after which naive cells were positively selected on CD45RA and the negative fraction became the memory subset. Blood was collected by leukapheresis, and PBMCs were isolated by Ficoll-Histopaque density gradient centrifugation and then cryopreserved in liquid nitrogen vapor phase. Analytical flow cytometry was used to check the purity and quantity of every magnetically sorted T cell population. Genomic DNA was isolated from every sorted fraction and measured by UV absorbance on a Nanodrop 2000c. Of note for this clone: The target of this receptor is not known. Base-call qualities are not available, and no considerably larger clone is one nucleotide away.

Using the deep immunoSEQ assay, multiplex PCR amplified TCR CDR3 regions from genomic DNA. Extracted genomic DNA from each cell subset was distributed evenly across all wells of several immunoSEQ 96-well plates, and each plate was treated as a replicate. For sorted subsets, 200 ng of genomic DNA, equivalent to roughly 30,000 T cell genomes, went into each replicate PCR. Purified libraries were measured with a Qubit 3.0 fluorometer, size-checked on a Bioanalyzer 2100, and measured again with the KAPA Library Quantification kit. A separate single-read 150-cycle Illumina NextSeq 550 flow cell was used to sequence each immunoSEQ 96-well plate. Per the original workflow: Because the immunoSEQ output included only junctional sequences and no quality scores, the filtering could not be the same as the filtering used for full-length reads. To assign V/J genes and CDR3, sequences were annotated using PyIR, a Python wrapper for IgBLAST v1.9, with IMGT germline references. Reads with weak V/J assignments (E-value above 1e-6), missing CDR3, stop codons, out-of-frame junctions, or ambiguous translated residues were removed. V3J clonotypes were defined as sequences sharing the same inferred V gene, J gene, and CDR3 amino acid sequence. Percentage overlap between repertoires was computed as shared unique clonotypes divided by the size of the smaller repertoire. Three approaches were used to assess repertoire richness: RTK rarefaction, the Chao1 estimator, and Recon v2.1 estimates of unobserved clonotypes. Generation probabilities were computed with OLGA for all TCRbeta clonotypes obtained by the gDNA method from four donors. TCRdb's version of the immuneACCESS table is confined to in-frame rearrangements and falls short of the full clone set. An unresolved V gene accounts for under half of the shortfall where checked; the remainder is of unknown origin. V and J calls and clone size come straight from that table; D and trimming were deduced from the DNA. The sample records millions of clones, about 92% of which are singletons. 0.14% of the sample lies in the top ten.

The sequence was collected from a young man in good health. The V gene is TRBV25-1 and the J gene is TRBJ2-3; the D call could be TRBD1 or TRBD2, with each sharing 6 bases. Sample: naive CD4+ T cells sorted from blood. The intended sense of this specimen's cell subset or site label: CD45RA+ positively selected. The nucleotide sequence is TGTGCCAGCAGTGACGGGGGCACCCCCACAGATACGCAGTATTTT. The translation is CASSDGGTPTDTQYF. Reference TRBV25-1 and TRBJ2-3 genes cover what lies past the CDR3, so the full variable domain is EADIYQTPRYLVIGTGKKITLECSQTMGHDKMYWYQQDPGMELHLIHYSYGVNSTEKGDLSSESTVSRIRTEHFPLTLESARPSHTSQYLCASSDGGTPTDTQYFGPGTRLTVL.